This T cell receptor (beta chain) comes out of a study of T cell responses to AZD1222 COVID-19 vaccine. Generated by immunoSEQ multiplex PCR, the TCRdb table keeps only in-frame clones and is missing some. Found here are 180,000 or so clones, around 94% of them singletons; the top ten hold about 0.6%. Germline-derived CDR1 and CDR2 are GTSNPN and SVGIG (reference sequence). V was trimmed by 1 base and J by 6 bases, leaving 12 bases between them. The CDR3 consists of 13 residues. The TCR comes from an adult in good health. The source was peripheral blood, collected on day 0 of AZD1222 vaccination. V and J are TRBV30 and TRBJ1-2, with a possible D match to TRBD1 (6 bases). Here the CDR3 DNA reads TGTGCCTGGAGTGCGGGGGGCGCTGATGGCTACACCTTC. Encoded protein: CAWSAGGADGYTF. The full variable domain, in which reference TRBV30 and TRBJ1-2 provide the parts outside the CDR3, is SQTIHQWPATLVQPVGSPLSLECTVEGTSNPNLYWYRQAAGRGLQLLFYSVGIGQISSEVPQNLSASRPQDRQFILSSKKLLLSDSGFYLCAWSAGGADGYTFGSGTRLTVV.